Listed here are 17 T cell receptor beta chains from one sample, sequenced in a study of blood T cell repertoires in COVID-19. Clones were sequenced by immunoSEQ multiplex PCR, and TCRdb holds only the in-frame ones, with some missing. Of 85,000 to 130,000 clones in the sample, about 89% are singletons; the top ten hold around 14%. The sample consisted of peripheral blood. The receptors derive from a man aged 45 to 65 with acute or convalescent COVID-19.

This clone was counted once. The CDR3 loop is CASSFEQEPYF. As DNA, the CDR3 is TGTGCCAGCAGTTTCGAGCAGGAACCGTATTTT. V and J are TRBV12-3 or TRBV12-4 and TRBJ2-3; D call uncertain. This CDR3 contains 11 residues. Trimming cost V 3 bases and J 14 bases, with 12 bases left between them.

This sequence joins TRBV6-1 and TRBJ1-5; D gene unclear. V lost 2 bases and J lost 4, with 9 bases in between. Germline CDR1 and CDR2: MNHNS and SASEGT. This CDR3 is built from 14 residues. The CDR3 DNA sequence: TGTGCCAGCAGTGAATCTACGGGGAATCAGCCCCAGCATTTT. Translating gives CASSESTGNQPQHF.

The CDR3 here is CASSPQGGQGLFGYTF. The CDR3 DNA is TGTGCCAGCAGCCCCCAGGGAGGACAGGGTTTATTTGGCTACACCTTC. The genes are TRBV9 and TRBJ1-2, with 8 bases lining up with TRBD1. Germline CDR1 reads SGDLS; CDR2 reads YYNGEE. This CDR3 is built from 16 residues. V was pared by 4 bases and J by 7 bases, with 15 bases of the junction left unmatched.

The genes are TRBV6-5 and TRBJ2-3; D possibly corresponds to TRBD1 (5 bases). The V and J ends lost 7 bases and 1 base respectively, with 9 bases between them. This CDR3 is built from 13 residues. Germline V lookup: CDR1 MNHEY, CDR2 SVGAGI. The CDR3: CASMGLRTDTQYF. The CDR3 bases are TGTGCCAGCATGGGGCTGCGCACAGATACGCAGTATTTT.

The chain couples TRBV5-5 to TRBJ2-1; TRBD2 matches 7 bases. The J segment lost 13 bases and the V segment lost 4 bases, leaving 11 bases of the junction unmatched. Looked up from germline, CDR1 is SGHKS and CDR2 is YYEKEE (reference sequence). The CDR3 is made up of 13 amino acids. CDR3 sequence (DNA): TGTGCCAGCAGCCCCCGTGCGGGAGTGGCCCAGTTCTTC. It translates to CASSPRAGVAQFF.

This clone has only one observation. The V and J genes are TRBV18 and TRBJ1-2; D gene unclear. CDR1 KGHSH and CDR2 LQKENI come from the germline V gene. The CDR3 loop spans 15 amino acids. Trimming removed 4 bases from V and 4 bases from J, with 16 bases in between. CDR3: CASSLEAASSYGYTF. The CDR3 bases are TGTGCCAGCTCACTCGAGGCAGCTAGCTCCTATGGCTACACCTTC.

The chain is built from TRBV7-6 and TRBJ1-1; D may be TRBD1 (5 bases). Germline V lookup: CDR1 SGHVS, CDR2 FNYEAQ. V was pared by 4 bases and J by 3 bases, with 12 bases between. CDR3 size: 14 residues. CDR3 amino acids: CASSSPTGHTEAFF. CDR3 coding DNA: TGTGCCAGCAGCTCCCCAACAGGACACACTGAAGCTTTCTTT. Full variable domain (remainder filled in from reference TRBV7-6 and TRBJ1-1): GAGVSQSPRYKVTKRGQDVALRCDPISGHVSLYWYRQALGQGPEFLTYFNYEAQQDKSGLPNDRFSAERPEGSISTLTIQRTEQRDSAMYRCASSSPTGHTEAFFGQGTRLTVV.

This sequence joins TRBV12-5 and TRBJ2-3; D perhaps matches TRBD2 (5 bases). The V end lost 8 bases, the J end lost 0 bases, and 12 bases lay between the germline ends. The germline V gene has CDR1 LGHNT and CDR2 FRNRAP. This CDR3 contains 14 residues. The CDR3 sequence is CASLEATSTDTQYF. In DNA form, the CDR3 reads TGTGCTAGTTTGGAGGCAACTAGCACAGATACGCAGTATTTT.

V is TRBV5-4 and J is TRBJ1-4; the match to TRBD1 covers 9 bases. The CDR3 covers 16 residues. Looked up from germline, CDR1 is SGHNT and CDR2 is YYREEE (reference sequence). Losses at the gene ends were 0 bases for V and 11 bases for J; bases not matched to a gene: 11. The CDR3 protein is CASSLERTGVSGKLFF. The CDR3 DNA follows: TGTGCCAGCAGCTTGGAGCGGACAGGGGTATCGGGTAAACTGTTTTTT.

This clone occurred a few times. This sequence joins TRBV30 and TRBJ1-2; TRBD1 matches at 7 bases. In germline, CDR1 is GTSNPN, CDR2 SVGIG (reference sequence). V was pared by 5 bases and J by 8 bases, with 5 bases of the junction left unmatched. The CDR3 consists of 11 residues. DNA for the CDR3: TGTGCCTGGGCTAGACAGGGAGGCTACACCTTC. Protein product: CAWARQGGYTF.

The CDR3 loop is CASGGVGGGYTF. The CDR3 DNA sequence: TGTGCCAGCGGAGGAGTTGGAGGTGGCTACACCTTC. The chain combines TRBV7-9 with TRBJ1-2; D is unresolved. The CDR3 is 12 residues long. Between the trimmed V and J ends, which lost 8 bases and 7 bases, there was a span of 14 bases. The germline gives CDR1 SEHNR, CDR2 FQNEAQ (reference sequence).

The rearrangement joins TRBV5-4 to TRBJ2-1; 7 positions match TRBD2. The V gene's germline CDR1 is SGHNT and CDR2 YYREEE (reference sequence). The CDR3 consists of 15 residues. J was trimmed by 3 bases and V by 4 bases; bases with no gene match: 7. CDR3 DNA sequence: TGTGCCAGCAGCGGTACTAGCGTCTTCTACAATGAGCAGTTCTTC. Translation gives CASSGTSVFYNEQFF.

The V and J genes are TRBV10-3 and TRBJ2-7, with TRBD1 matching over 9 bases. V lost 4 bases to trimming and J lost 6 bases; unmatched junction nucleotides: 10. The CDR3 runs to 15 residues. CDR1 and CDR2 (germline): ENHRY, SYGVKD. The CDR3 here is CAISGSYRGLFEQYF. The CDR3 coding sequence is TGTGCCATCAGTGGATCCTACAGGGGGCTGTTCGAGCAGTACTTC.

The chain couples TRBV29-1 to TRBJ2-2; 11 positions agree with TRBD2. The CDR3 contains 16 residues. Per the germline V gene, CDR1 is SQVTM and CDR2 is ANQGSEA. V lost 6 bases and J lost 1; bases outside the gene matches: 7. The CDR3 here is CSVGKTSGENTGELFF. The CDR3 bases are TGCAGCGTCGGAAAGACTAGCGGGGAGAACACCGGGGAGCTGTTTTTT.

The rearrangement joins TRBV28 to TRBJ1-5; 7 bases fit TRBD1. V gave up 5 bases and J gave up 1 base; unmatched junction bases: 8. CDR1 MDHEN and CDR2 SYDVKM come from the germline V gene. There are 16 residues in the CDR3. The CDR3 sequence is CASSPGTGDSNQPQHF. The CDR3 bases are TGTGCCAGCAGTCCGGGTACAGGGGACAGCAATCAGCCCCAGCATTTT.

This chain joins TRBV7-8 and TRBJ2-2, with 9 bases aligning to TRBD1. Germline CDR1 is SGHVS and CDR2 is FQNEAQ. Germline trimming cut 5 bases from V and 5 bases from J; bases unmatched to any gene: 6. This CDR3 contains 15 residues. The CDR3 loop reads CASSPGTGRTGELFF. DNA of the CDR3: TGTGCCAGCAGCCCCGGGACAGGGAGAACCGGGGAGCTGTTTTTT.

The chain joins TRBV3-1 (or the pseudogene TRBV3-2) to TRBJ1-2, with TRBD1 identical over 8 bases. The CDR3 consists of 15 residues. With V trimmed by 0 bases and J by 8 bases, 8 bases remained unmatched. From germline, CDR1 is LGHDT and CDR2 YNNKEL (reference sequence). CDR3 DNA: TGTGCCAGCAGCCAAGAGGCAGGGGGCCGACGGGGCTACACCTTC. This translates into CASSQEAGGRRGYTF.